These 18 T cell receptor beta chains were all obtained from the same sample, sequenced in a study of T-cell memory formation after mild COVID-19. TCRdb redid the calling of the 5' RACE reads with MiXCR, one entry per CDR3 protein. The sample consists of around 300,000 distinct CDR3 sequences, around 15% of them appearing once. Sequencing input: PBMCs or a T cell subset sorted from them (not recorded which). Receptor source: a man younger than 30 who had mild COVID-19 (a few samples of this study predate the infection). Cell type and time point are not known.

This clonotype was counted ten times or more. V gene TRBV27 combines with J gene TRBJ2-5, with D possibly matching TRBD2 (7 bases). Germline-derived CDR1 and CDR2 are MNHEY and SMNVEV (reference sequence). The CDR3 has 15 amino acids. V was pared by 0 bases and J by 4 bases, with 12 bases between. CDR3 DNA sequence: TGTGCCAGCAGTTTATCGGTCGGGGGGCGAGAGACCCAGTACTTC. Translating gives CASSLSVGGRETQYF.

The chain combines TRBV5-1 with TRBJ1-6; D gene ambiguous. CDR3 length: 16 residues. Germline values: CDR1 SGHRS, CDR2 YFSETQ. Trimming removed 0 bases from V and 6 bases from J, with 13 bases in between. The CDR3 loop is CASSLDLQRVNSPLHF. In DNA, the CDR3 is TGCGCCAGCAGCTTGGACCTGCAACGGGTTAATTCACCCCTCCACTTT.

This chain joins TRBV20-1 and TRBJ2-7; D is unclear. V was pared by 0 bases and J by 2 bases, with 5 bases between. Germline assignment: CDR1 DFQATT and CDR2 SNEGSKA (reference sequence). This CDR3 contains 12 residues. The CDR3 loop reads CSARDGTYEQYF. In DNA, the CDR3 is TGCAGTGCTAGAGATGGGACCTACGAGCAGTACTTC.

This clonotype was observed a handful of times. The chain recombines TRBV7-2 with TRBJ2-6; D gene ambiguous. The CDR3 contains 16 residues. Trimming took 5 bases from V and 4 from J, leaving 15 bases between them. Germline V gene data show CDR1 as SGHTA and CDR2 as FQGNSA. The CDR3 loop reads CASSPWTAQGANVLTF. The CDR3 nucleotides are TGTGCCAGCAGCCCCTGGACCGCTCAGGGGGCCAACGTCCTGACTTTC.

J is TRBJ2-3 and V is TRBV5-1, with D hard to call. The CDR3 totals 16 residues. With 1 base removed from V and 1 base from J, the gap between germline ends came to 13 bases. Germline CDR1 SGHRS, CDR2 YFSETQ. The CDR3: CASSLTDPRGTDTQYF. The CDR3 DNA reads as TGCGCCAGCAGCTTGACCGACCCGCGCGGCACAGATACGCAGTATTTT.

V is TRBV7-6 and J is TRBJ1-1; D is ambiguous. CDR3 length: 13 amino acids. Germline CDR1 SGHVS, CDR2 FNYEAQ. V was pared by 5 bases and J by 1 base, with 8 bases between. The CDR3 sequence is CASSLNENTEAFF. Written as DNA, the CDR3 is TGTGCCAGCAGCCTCAACGAGAACACTGAAGCTTTCTTT.

The V gene is TRBV7-2, the J gene TRBJ2-1, with D uncertain. Germline V gives CDR1 SGHTA, CDR2 FQGNSA. The V and J ends lost 4 bases and 9 bases respectively, with 10 bases between them. The CDR3 runs 12 residues. CDR3 region: CASSSSAFEQFF. CDR3 DNA sequence: TGTGCCAGCAGCTCCTCAGCATTTGAGCAGTTCTTC.

This clonotype was seen only a few times. The chain is built from TRBV2 and TRBJ1-6, with TRBD1 matching 9 bases. Looked up from germline, CDR1 is SNHLY and CDR2 is FYNNEI. The J segment lost 5 bases and the V segment lost 6 bases, leaving 11 bases of the junction unmatched. The CDR3 runs to 17 residues. The CDR3: CASRSHLGTGNNSPLHF. DNA for the CDR3: TGTGCCAGCAGGAGCCACCTTGGGACAGGGAATAATTCACCCCTCCACTTT.

CDR3 loop: CASSPETGSGGYTF. The DNA of the CDR3 is TGTGCCAGCAGCCCAGAGACAGGGTCTGGTGGCTACACCTTC. This chain links TRBV7-6 with TRBJ1-2; 7 bases map to TRBD1. CDR1 is SGHVS, CDR2 FNYEAQ, per germline. The CDR3 totals 14 residues. Losses at the gene ends were 5 bases for V and 7 bases for J; bases not matched to a gene: 10.

This clonotype has more than one count but fewer than ten. This sequence joins TRBV7-9 and TRBJ2-7; tentatively, D is TRBD1 (6 bases). Germline lookup yields CDR1 SEHNR and CDR2 FQNEAQ (reference sequence). V gave up 5 bases and J gave up 3 bases, with 20 bases separating them. This CDR3 has 16 amino acids. The CDR3 DNA sequence: TGTGCCAGCAGCGAGACAAAGACAGGAGCCGACTACGAGCAGTACTTC. Residues: CASSETKTGADYEQYF.

The rearrangement uses TRBV5-1 and TRBJ1-2; 7 positions match TRBD1. With V trimmed by 2 bases and J by 5 bases, 6 bases remained unmatched. CDR1 and CDR2 from the germline V gene are SGHRS and YFSETQ. CDR3 size: 14 residues. The CDR3 loop is CASSFNGQEYGYTF. CDR3 DNA sequence: TGCGCCAGCAGCTTTAACGGACAGGAGTATGGCTACACCTTC.

Many counts were recorded for this clonotype. As DNA, the CDR3 is TGTGCCAGCAGTTTAGATCCGAGTCCTACCTACGAGCAGTACTTC. Amino acid sequence: CASSLDPSPTYEQYF. The V and J genes are TRBV27 and TRBJ2-7; no firm D call. Trimming cost V 2 bases and J 2 bases, with 13 bases left between them. There are 15 residues in the CDR3. The V gene's germline CDR1 is MNHEY and CDR2 SMNVEV (reference sequence).

This clonotype was seen only a few times. V gene TRBV10-2 combines with J gene TRBJ1-1; the D is unclear. V lost 7 bases to trimming and J lost 1 base, with 10 bases between them. The germline V gene encodes CDR1 WSHSY and CDR2 SAAADI. The CDR3 has 13 amino acids. Here the CDR3 reads CASIISPNTEAFF. CDR3 sequence (DNA): TGCGCCAGCATTATTAGTCCGAACACTGAAGCTTTCTTT.

V usage is TRBV12-3 or TRBV12-4 and J usage is TRBJ1-1; D not certain. This CDR3 region has 14 residues. Trimming took off 6 bases at V and 4 bases at J, with 15 bases between the two ends. CDR3 sequence: CASSPARVGTEAFF. The DNA of the CDR3 is TGTGCCAGCAGCCCCGCCCGGGTGGGCACTGAAGCTTTCTTT.

The chain couples TRBV5-1 to TRBJ1-2; perhaps TRBD1 as D (5 bases). The CDR3 has 15 amino acids. Trimming cost V 0 bases and J 4 bases, with 13 bases left between them. CDR1 and CDR2 from the germline V gene are SGHRS and YFSETQ. CDR3 protein: CASSLGTLAPYGYTF. In DNA, the CDR3 is TGCGCCAGCAGCTTGGGGACACTCGCCCCCTATGGCTACACCTTC.

CDR3 bases: TGCGCCAGCAGCCAAGATCAGCGGGGGGGCCTCGGCAATGAGCAGTTCTTC. Protein product: CASSQDQRGGLGNEQFF. The chain recombines TRBV4-1 with TRBJ2-1, with TRBD2 identical over 10 bases. This CDR3 region has 17 residues. Trimming at V came to 0 bases and at J to 6 bases, leaving 8 bases not matched to a gene. Germline CDR1 is MGHRA and CDR2 is YSYEKL.

There are a few counts of this clonotype. The chain couples TRBV5-5 to TRBJ1-5; TRBD1 matches 12 bases. J was trimmed by 5 bases and V by 4 bases; bases with no gene match: 7. The germline gives CDR1 SGHKS, CDR2 YYEKEE (reference sequence). CDR3 size: 16 residues. DNA of the CDR3: TGTGCCAGCAGCCTCTGGGACAGGGGGCGAGATCAGCCCCAGCATTTT. Translating gives CASSLWDRGRDQPQHF.

This clonotype was counted between two and nine times. This sequence joins TRBV7-2 and TRBJ1-3; 8 bases agree with TRBD1. The CDR3 consists of 15 residues. With 5 bases clipped from V and 4 bases from J, the junction kept 7 bases outside the gene matches. Germline loops: CDR1 SGHTA, CDR2 FQGNSA. The chain's CDR3 is CASSPDRAAGNTIYF. The CDR3 DNA sequence: TGTGCCAGCAGCCCGGACAGGGCAGCGGGAAACACCATATATTTT.